This T cell receptor beta chain was obtained from a study of tumor-infiltrating lymphocytes in primary liver carcinoma. Bulk tissue was left unsorted, and RNA and DNA were co-extracted from 20-30 mg of it. Patients showed chronic HBV infection and an absence of prior treatment. Each tumor was sampled at four poles and its centre. This CDR3 is built from 14 residues. Germline CDR1 reads SQVTM; CDR2 reads ANQGSEA. A note on this clonotype: The target antigen is unknown. At one of its ends the junction is not consistent with the germline gene, which may arise from a read error.

Overall study findings and caveats: Blood's top-250-clone fraction was significantly lower than that of tumors (p = 0.039). Relative to tumor region pairs, the tumor-adjacent and tumor-blood pairs showed overlap that was lower.

The authors made TCR beta cDNA from approximately 500 ng total RNA with a constant-region primer. Researchers made the TCR beta libraries by running three nested multiplex PCR rounds with slightly modified ARM-PCR. TRBV1-TRBV30 forward and Cbeta reverse primers drove the first two roughly 10-cycle rounds. MiXCR, run by TCRdb on the multiplex PCR reads, gives a single entry per CDR3 protein. Of fewer than 90,000 distinct CDR3 sequences in the sample, approximately 70% were seen once. The chain has TRBV29-1 and TRBJ2-1; 7 bases line up with TRBD1. The receptor comes from a middle-aged man with primary liver carcinoma and hepatitis B virus infection. Sequencing used liver tumor tissue from sampling region 1. Sample subset: tumor region T1, superior pole. CDR3: CGVDRDGTYNEQFF. Here the CDR3 DNA reads TGCGGCGTTGACAGGGACGGGACCTACAATGAGCAGTTCTTC.